This T cell receptor beta chain was identified during a study of cytomegalovirus exposure and HLA in healthy donors. Overall study context: A subsequent analysis stated that the 120 or so validation repertoires were run on the same platform as the approximately 700 first-cohort repertoires. Regarding the study as a whole: Confirmation was obtained in vitro that a few CMV-associated chains are specific for CMV antigens. It was found in a later analysis that first-cohort TCR clusters tended to co-occur in the approximately 130 validation repertoires.

Concerning this clone itself: Its target is unknown.

TCRdb keeps only in-frame clones here, not all; method: immunoSEQ multiplex PCR. This sample yields about 250,000 clones, of which 87% are seen a single time; around 11% belongs to the top ten. Donors were drawn from the approximately 120-subject validation cohort, separate from the approximately 670-subject first cohort. J gave up 4 bases and V 8 bases, and 3 bases lay outside the gene matches. Germline CDR1 reads MNHNS; CDR2 reads SASEGT. The CDR3 length is 13 residues. The clonotype was recovered from a man between 18 and 35 years old in good health and CMV-seropositive. The material sequenced was PBMCs. The chain joins TRBV6-1 to TRBJ2-7; 12 positions agree with TRBD2. The CDR3 nucleotides are TGTGCCAGCTTGGGACTAGCGGGTTACGAGCAGTACTTC. Amino acids: CASLGLAGYEQYF.